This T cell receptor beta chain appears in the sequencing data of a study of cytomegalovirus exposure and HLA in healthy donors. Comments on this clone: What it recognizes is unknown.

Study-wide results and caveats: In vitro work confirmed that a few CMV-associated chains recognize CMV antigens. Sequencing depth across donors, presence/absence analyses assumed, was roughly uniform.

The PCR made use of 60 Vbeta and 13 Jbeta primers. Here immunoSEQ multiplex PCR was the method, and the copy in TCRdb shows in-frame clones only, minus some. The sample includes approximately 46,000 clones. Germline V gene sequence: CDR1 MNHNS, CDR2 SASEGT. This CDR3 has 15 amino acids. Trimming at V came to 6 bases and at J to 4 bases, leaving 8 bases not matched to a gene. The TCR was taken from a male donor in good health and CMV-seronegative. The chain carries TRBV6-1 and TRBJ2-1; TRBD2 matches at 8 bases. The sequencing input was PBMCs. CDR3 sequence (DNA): TGTGCCAGCAGCCCTCTGGCGGGAGGTTACAATGAGCAGTTCTTC. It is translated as CASSPLAGGYNEQFF.